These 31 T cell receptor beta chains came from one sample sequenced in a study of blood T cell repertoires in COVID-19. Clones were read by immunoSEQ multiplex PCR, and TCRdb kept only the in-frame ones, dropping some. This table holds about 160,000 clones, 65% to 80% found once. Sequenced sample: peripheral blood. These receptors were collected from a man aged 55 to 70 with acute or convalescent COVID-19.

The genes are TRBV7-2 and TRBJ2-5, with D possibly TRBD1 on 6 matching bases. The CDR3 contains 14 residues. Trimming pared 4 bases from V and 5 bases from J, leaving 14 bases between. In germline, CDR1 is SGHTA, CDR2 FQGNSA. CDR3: CASSSGTLKETQYF. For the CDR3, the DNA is TGTGCCAGCAGCTCCGGGACACTTAAGGAGACCCAGTACTTC.

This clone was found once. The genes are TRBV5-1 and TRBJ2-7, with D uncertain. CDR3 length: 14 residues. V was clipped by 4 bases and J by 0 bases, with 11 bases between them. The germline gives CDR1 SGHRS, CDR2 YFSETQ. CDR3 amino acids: CASSAQASSYEQYF. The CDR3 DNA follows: TGCGCCAGCAGCGCCCAGGCGAGCTCCTACGAGCAGTACTTC.

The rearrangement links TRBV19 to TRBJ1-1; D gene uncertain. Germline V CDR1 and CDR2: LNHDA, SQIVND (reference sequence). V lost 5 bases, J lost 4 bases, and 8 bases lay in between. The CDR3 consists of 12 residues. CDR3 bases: TGTGCCAGTAGTTTCTCGGGCACTGAAGCTTTCTTT. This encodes CASSFSGTEAFF.

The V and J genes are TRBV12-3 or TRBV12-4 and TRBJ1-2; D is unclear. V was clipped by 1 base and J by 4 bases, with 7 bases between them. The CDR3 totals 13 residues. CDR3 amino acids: CASSLGTLYGYTF. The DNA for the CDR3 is TGTGCCAGCAGTTTAGGGACTCTCTATGGCTACACCTTC.

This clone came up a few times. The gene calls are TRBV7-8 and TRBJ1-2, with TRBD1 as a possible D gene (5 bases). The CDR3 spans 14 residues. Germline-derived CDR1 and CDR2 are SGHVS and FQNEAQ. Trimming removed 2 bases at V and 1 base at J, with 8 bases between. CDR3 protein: CASSLFGGNYGYTF. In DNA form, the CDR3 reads TGTGCCAGCAGCTTATTCGGGGGTAACTATGGCTACACCTTC.

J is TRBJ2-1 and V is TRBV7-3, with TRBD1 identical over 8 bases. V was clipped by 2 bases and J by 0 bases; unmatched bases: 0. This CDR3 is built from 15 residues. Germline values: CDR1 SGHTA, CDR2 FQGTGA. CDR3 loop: CASSLGQGSYNEQFF. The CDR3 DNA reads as TGTGCCAGCAGCTTAGGACAGGGCTCCTACAATGAGCAGTTCTTC.

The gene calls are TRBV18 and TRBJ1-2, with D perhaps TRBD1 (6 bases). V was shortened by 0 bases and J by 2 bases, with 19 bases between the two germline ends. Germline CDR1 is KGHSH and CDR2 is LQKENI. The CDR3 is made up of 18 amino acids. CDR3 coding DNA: TGTGCCAGCTCACCACCAAACAGGGAGACTTCAGGAAACTATGGCTACACCTTC. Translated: CASSPPNRETSGNYGYTF.

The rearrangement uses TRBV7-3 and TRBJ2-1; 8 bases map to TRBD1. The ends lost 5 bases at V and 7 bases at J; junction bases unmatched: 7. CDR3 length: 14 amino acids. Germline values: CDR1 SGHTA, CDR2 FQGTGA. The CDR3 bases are TGTGCCAGCAGCGGTCGGACAGGGATAAATGAGCAGTTCTTC. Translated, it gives CASSGRTGINEQFF.

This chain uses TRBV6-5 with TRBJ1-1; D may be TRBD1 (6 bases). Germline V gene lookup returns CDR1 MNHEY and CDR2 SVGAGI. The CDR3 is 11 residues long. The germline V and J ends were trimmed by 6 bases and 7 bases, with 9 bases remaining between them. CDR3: CASSRDNEAFF. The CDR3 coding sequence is TGTGCCAGCAGCCGGGACAATGAAGCTTTCTTT.

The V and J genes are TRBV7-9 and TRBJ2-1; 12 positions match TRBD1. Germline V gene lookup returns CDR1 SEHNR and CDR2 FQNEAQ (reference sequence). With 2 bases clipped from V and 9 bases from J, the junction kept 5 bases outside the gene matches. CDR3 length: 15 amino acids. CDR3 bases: TGTGCCAGCAGCTTAATGGGACAGGGGGCGCGTGAGCAGTTCTTC. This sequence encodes CASSLMGQGAREQFF.

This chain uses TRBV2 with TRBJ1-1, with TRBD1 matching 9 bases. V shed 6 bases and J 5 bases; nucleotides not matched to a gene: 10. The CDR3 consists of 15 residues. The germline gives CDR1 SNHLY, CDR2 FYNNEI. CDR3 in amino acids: CASRERQGVETEAFF. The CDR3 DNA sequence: TGTGCCAGCAGGGAAAGACAGGGGGTGGAAACTGAAGCTTTCTTT.

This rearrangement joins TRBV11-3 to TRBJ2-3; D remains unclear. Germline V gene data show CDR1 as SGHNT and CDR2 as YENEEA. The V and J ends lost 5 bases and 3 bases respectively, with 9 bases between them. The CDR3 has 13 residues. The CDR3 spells CASSLPPTDTQYF. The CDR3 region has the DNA TGTGCCAGCAGCCTACCACCGACAGATACGCAGTATTTT.

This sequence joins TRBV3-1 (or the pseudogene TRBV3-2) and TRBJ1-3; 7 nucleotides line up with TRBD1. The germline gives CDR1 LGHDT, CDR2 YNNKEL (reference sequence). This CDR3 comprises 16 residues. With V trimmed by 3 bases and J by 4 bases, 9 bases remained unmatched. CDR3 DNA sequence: TGTGCCAGCAGCCAGGACCGGACAGGCTGGGGAAACACCATATATTTT. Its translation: CASSQDRTGWGNTIYF.

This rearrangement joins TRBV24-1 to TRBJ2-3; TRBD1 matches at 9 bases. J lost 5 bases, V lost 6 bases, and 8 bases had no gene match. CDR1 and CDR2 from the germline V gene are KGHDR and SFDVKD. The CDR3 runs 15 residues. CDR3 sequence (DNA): TGTGCCACCAGTCAGACAGGGGGGATCGGAGATACGCAGTATTTT. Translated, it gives CATSQTGGIGDTQYF.

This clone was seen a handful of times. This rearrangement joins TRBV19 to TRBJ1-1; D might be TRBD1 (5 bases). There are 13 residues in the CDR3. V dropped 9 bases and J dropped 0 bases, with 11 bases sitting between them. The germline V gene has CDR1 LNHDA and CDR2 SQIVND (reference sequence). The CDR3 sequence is CASGRQMNTEAFF. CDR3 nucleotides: TGTGCCAGCGGGCGACAGATGAACACTGAAGCTTTCTTT. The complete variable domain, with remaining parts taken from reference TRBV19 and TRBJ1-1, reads DGGITQSPKYLFRKEGQNVTLSCEQNLNHDAMYWYRQDPGQGLRLIYYSQIVNDFQKGDIAEGYSVSREKKESFPLTVTSAQKNPTAFYLCASGRQMNTEAFFGQGTRLTVV.

This CDR3 is CASSPRTENTEAFF. The CDR3 coding sequence is TGCGCCAGCAGCCCTCGGACAGAGAACACTGAAGCTTTCTTT. V gene TRBV5-1 combines with J gene TRBJ1-1; TRBD1 might be the D (6 bases). V lost 4 bases and J 1 base, leaving 11 bases between the germline ends. CDR1 and CDR2 from the germline V gene are SGHRS and YFSETQ. CDR3 length: 14 residues. Using reference TRBV5-1 and TRBJ1-1 for the parts outside the CDR3, the full variable domain is KAGVTQTPRYLIKTRGQQVTLSCSPISGHRSVSWYQQTPGQGLQFLFEYFSETQRNKGNFPGRFSGRQFSNSRSEMNVSTLELGDSALYLCASSPRTENTEAFFGQGTRLTVV.

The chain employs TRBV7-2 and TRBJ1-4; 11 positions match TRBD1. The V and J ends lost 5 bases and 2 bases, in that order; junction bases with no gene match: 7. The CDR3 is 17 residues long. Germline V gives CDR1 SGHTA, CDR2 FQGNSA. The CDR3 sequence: CASSLQDRGLTNEKLFF. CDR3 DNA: TGTGCCAGCAGCCTACAGGACAGGGGGCTGACTAATGAAAAACTGTTTTTT.

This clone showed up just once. CDR3 sequence (DNA): TGCGCCAGCAGCCAACCCCCGGAGACCGTCTCTGGAAACACCATATATTTT. Protein: CASSQPPETVSGNTIYF. The genes are TRBV4-1 and TRBJ1-3, with no clear D. In germline, CDR1 is MGHRA, CDR2 YSYEKL. The CDR3 is 17 residues long. V was trimmed by 2 bases and J by 0 bases, leaving 14 bases between them.

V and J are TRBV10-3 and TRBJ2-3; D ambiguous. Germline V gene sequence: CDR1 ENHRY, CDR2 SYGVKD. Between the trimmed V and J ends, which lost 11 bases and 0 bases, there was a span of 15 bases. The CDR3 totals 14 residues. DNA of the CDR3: TGTGCCTCCAGTCCAGAGCGAAGCACAGATACGCAGTATTTT. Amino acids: CASSPERSTDTQYF.

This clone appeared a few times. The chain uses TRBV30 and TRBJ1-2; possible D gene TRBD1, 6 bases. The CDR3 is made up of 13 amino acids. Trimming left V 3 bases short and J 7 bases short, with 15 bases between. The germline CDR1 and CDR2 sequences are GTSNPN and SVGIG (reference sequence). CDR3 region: CAWRVTGMGGYTF. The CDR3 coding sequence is TGTGCCTGGAGAGTAACAGGGATGGGTGGCTACACCTTC.

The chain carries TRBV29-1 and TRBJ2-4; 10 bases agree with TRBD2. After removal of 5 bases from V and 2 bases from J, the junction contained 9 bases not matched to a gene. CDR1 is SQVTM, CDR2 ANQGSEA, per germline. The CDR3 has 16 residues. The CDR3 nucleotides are TGCAGCGTTCTCAGCGGGGGGGCCTCTCCCAAAAACATTCAGTACTTC. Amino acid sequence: CSVLSGGASPKNIQYF.

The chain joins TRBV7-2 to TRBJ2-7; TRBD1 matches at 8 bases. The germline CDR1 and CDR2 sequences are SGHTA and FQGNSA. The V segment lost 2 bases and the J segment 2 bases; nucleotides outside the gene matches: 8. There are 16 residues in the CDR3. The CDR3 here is CASSLTGEDRAYEQYF. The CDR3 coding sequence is TGTGCCAGCAGCTTAACAGGGGAGGACAGGGCCTACGAGCAGTACTTC.

The CDR3 is CASRRRQHSYEQYF. CDR3 bases: TGTGCCAGCCGCCGCAGACAACACTCCTACGAGCAGTACTTC. V gene TRBV28 combines with J gene TRBJ2-7; D is unresolved. The V and J ends lost 8 bases and 0 bases respectively, with 14 bases between them. There are 14 residues in the CDR3. Per germline, CDR1 MDHEN and CDR2 SYDVKM. Variable domain in full (rest from reference TRBV28 and TRBJ2-7): DVKVTQSSRYLVKRTGEKVFLECVQDMDHENMFWYRQDPGLGLRLIYFSYDVKMKEKGDIPEGYSVSREKKERFSLILESASTNQTSMYLCASRRRQHSYEQYFGPGTRLTVT.

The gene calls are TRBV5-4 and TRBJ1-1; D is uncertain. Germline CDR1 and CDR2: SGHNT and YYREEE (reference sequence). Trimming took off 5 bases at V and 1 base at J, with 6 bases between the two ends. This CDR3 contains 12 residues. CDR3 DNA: TGTGCCAGCAGTCCGGGGAACACTGAAGCTTTCTTT. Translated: CASSPGNTEAFF.

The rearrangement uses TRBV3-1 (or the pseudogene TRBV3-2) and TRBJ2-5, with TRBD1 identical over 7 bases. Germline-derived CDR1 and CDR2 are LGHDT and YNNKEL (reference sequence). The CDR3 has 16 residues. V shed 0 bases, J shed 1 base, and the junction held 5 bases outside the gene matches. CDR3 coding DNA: TGTGCCAGCAGCCAAGATTTGGCAGGGGGCCAAGAGACCCAGTACTTC. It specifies CASSQDLAGGQETQYF.

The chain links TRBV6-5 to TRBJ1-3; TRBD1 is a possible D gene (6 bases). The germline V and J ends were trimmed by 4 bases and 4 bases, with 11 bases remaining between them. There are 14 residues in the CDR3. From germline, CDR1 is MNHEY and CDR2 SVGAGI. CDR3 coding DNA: TGTGCCAGCAGTTTTTCCAGGGGAGGAAACACCATATATTTT. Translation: CASSFSRGGNTIYF.

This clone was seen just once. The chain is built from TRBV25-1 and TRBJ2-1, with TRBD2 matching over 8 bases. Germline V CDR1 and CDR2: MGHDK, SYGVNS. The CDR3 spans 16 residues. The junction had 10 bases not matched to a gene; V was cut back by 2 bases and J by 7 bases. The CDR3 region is CASSENRGGRENEQFF. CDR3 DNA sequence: TGTGCCAGCAGTGAAAACCGGGGGGGCCGTGAAAATGAGCAGTTCTTC.

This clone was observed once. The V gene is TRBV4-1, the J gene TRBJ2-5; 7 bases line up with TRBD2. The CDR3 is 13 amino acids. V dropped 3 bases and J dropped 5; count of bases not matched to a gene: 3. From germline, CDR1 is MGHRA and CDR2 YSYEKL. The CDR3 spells CASSHPSGETQYF. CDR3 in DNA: TGCGCCAGCAGCCATCCTAGCGGCGAGACCCAGTACTTC.

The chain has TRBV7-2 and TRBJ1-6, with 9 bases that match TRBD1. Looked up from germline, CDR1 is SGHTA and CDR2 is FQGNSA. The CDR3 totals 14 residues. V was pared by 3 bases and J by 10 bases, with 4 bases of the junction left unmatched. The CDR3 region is CASSLGQGSSPLHF. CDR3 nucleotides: TGTGCCAGCAGCTTGGGACAGGGATCGTCACCCCTCCACTTT.

The DNA of the CDR3 is TGCGCCAGCAGCTCGGACATCTCGGATGGCTACACCTTC. It encodes CASSSDISDGYTF. The chain recombines TRBV5-1 with TRBJ1-2; D might be TRBD1 (5 bases). Germline assignment: CDR1 SGHRS and CDR2 YFSETQ. The V end lost 3 bases, the J end lost 6 bases, and 12 bases lay between the germline ends. The CDR3 covers 13 residues.

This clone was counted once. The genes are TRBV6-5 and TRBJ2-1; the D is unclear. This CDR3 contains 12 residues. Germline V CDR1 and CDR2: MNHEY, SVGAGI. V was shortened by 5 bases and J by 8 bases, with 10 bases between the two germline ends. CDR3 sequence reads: CASSPDMYEQFF. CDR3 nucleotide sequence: TGTGCCAGCAGTCCCGACATGTATGAGCAGTTCTTC.